Each of the 27 T cell receptor beta chains below was sequenced from the same sample in a study of cytomegalovirus exposure and HLA in healthy donors. PCR employed 60 Vbeta and 13 Jbeta primers. Sequenced by immunoSEQ multiplex PCR; TCRdb stores in-frame clones only, minus some. The table shows about 130,000 clones, with more than 70% occurring only once. Sample: PBMCs. The receptor source for this set is a woman under 40 in good health and CMV-seropositive.

The chain uses TRBV27 and TRBJ2-3, with a weak D call TRBD1 (5 bases). The CDR3 has 16 amino acids. V was shortened by 1 base and J by 4 bases, with 15 bases between the two germline ends. The germline V gene has CDR1 MNHEY and CDR2 SMNVEV (reference sequence). CDR3 nucleotide sequence: TGTGCCAGCAGTTTATTATTGGGCCAGGGTGCAGATACGCAGTATTTT. Translation: CASSLLLGQGADTQYF.

J is TRBJ2-5 and V is TRBV21-1; whether TRBD2, the table's D call, matches the DNA was not checked. TRBV21-1 represents a pseudogene. The CDR3 is made up of 15 amino acids. CDR3 DNA sequence: TGTGCCAGCAGCCCCCGGGGGGCCCGTAGGGAGACCCAGTACTTC. It translates to CASSPRGARRETQYF.

The chain links TRBV7-4 to TRBJ1-4; D remains ambiguous. Germline V gene lookup returns CDR1 SGHVT and CDR2 SQSDAQ. The CDR3 has 14 residues. V dropped 1 base and J dropped 8 bases, with 11 bases sitting between them. Written as DNA, the CDR3 is TGTGCCAGCAGCTTAGGGCAGGATGTAGAAAAACTGTTTTTT. It codes for CASSLGQDVEKLFF.

The chain recombines TRBV28 with TRBJ2-7, with TRBD2 matching 8 bases. Germline assignment: CDR1 MDHEN and CDR2 SYDVKM. Trimming took 3 bases from V and 5 from J; bases not matched to a gene: 9. The CDR3 extends over 15 amino acids. The CDR3 nucleotides read TGTGCCAGCAGTTTCGGTAGCGGGATTATAGACGAGCAGTACTTC. Residues: CASSFGSGIIDEQYF. The full variable domain, in which reference TRBV28 and TRBJ2-7 provide the parts outside the CDR3, is DVKVTQSSRYLVKRTGEKVFLECVQDMDHENMFWYRQDPGLGLRLIYFSYDVKMKEKGDIPEGYSVSREKKERFSLILESASTNQTSMYLCASSFGSGIIDEQYFGPGTRLTVT.

V is TRBV7-9 and J is TRBJ1-1; weak D call: TRBD1 (6 bases). Germline assignment: CDR1 SEHNR and CDR2 FQNEAQ (reference sequence). The germline V and J ends were trimmed by 8 bases and 4 bases, with 8 bases remaining between them. The CDR3 runs to 11 residues. The CDR3 DNA reads TGTGCCAGCCAGGGGCCCACTGAAGCTTTCTTT. Protein: CASQGPTEAFF.

The chain employs TRBV18 and TRBJ2-1; D may be TRBD2 (5 bases). The length of the CDR3 is 12 residues. Trimming removed 6 bases at V and 8 bases at J, with 11 bases between. Germline CDR1 is KGHSH and CDR2 is LQKENI. CDR3 amino acids: CASSPGGDEQFF. CDR3 nucleotide sequence: TGTGCCAGCTCCCCTGGAGGCGATGAGCAGTTCTTC.

This chain joins TRBV27 and TRBJ1-1, with TRBD1 matching over 10 bases. Unmatched junction bases numbered 1, after V lost 2 bases and J lost 1 base. Germline loops: CDR1 MNHEY, CDR2 SMNVEV (reference sequence). The CDR3 has 15 residues. For the CDR3, the DNA is TGTGCCAGCAGTTTAGGGACAGGGGCGAACACTGAAGCTTTCTTT. It codes for CASSLGTGANTEAFF.

The rearrangement joins TRBV5-4 to TRBJ1-2; no reliable D call. Trimming shortened V by 2 bases and J by 4 bases, and 6 bases separated the two germline ends. Germline CDR1 and CDR2: SGHNT and YYREEE (reference sequence). The CDR3 runs 12 residues. In DNA form, the CDR3 reads TGTGCCAGCAGCTTAACGGGCTATGGCTACACCTTC. It is translated as CASSLTGYGYTF.

J is TRBJ1-5 and V is TRBV5-5, with a possible D match to TRBD1 (5 bases). Germline CDR1 SGHKS, CDR2 YYEKEE (reference sequence). The V and J ends lost 4 bases and 5 bases respectively, with 10 bases between them. The CDR3 loop spans 13 amino acids. DNA for the CDR3: TGTGCCAGCAGCACCCAAGGGGATCAGCCCCAGCATTTT. Amino acids: CASSTQGDQPQHF.

V is TRBV29-1 and J is TRBJ1-2; the D gene is possibly TRBD1 (5 bases). The CDR3 loop spans 11 amino acids. V lost 3 bases and J 7 bases, leaving 9 bases between the germline ends. Germline V gives CDR1 SQVTM, CDR2 ANQGSEA. This CDR3 is CSVDRGSGYTF. CDR3 nucleotides: TGCAGCGTTGACCGGGGGTCTGGCTACACCTTC.

Here the CDR3 reads CAISGTSGGYEQYF. Written as DNA, the CDR3 is TGTGCCATCAGTGGGACTAGCGGGGGCTACGAGCAGTACTTC. This sequence joins TRBV10-3 and TRBJ2-7; TRBD2 aligns across 13 bases. Germline V gene data show CDR1 as ENHRY and CDR2 as SYGVKD. The CDR3 is 14 amino acids. V was pared by 4 bases and J by 3 bases, with 0 bases of the junction left unmatched.

The chain couples TRBV28 to TRBJ1-5; unclear D gene. Trimming removed 2 bases from V and 1 base from J, with 9 bases in between. The CDR3 is 15 residues long. CDR1 and CDR2 (germline): MDHEN, SYDVKM. CDR3 in amino acids: CASSLQTPSNQPQHF. CDR3 bases: TGTGCCAGCAGTTTACAGACACCAAGCAATCAGCCCCAGCATTTT.

This clone appeared a few times. The rearrangement links TRBV7-9 to TRBJ2-7, with 7 nucleotides matching TRBD2. The junction had 6 bases not matched to a gene; V was cut back by 7 bases and J by 6 bases. Germline V gene sequence: CDR1 SEHNR, CDR2 FQNEAQ (reference sequence). The CDR3 runs to 12 residues. The CDR3, as DNA: TGTGCCAGCACTCTGGGGGGGACCGAGCAGTACTTC. Its translation: CASTLGGTEQYF.

The chain's CDR3 is CASSLYGELFF. The CDR3 DNA follows: TGTGCCAGCAGTTTGTACGGGGAGCTGTTTTTT. The rearrangement joins TRBV28 to TRBJ2-2; no firm D call. CDR3 length equals 11 residues. V was shortened by 3 bases and J by 7 bases, with 3 bases between the two germline ends. Germline-derived CDR1 and CDR2 are MDHEN and SYDVKM.

The V and J genes are TRBV11-2 and TRBJ1-1; TRBD1 might be the D (6 bases). There are 13 residues in the CDR3. V lost 3 bases, J lost 4 bases, and 9 bases lay in between. Germline CDR1 is SGHAT and CDR2 is FQNNGV. The chain's CDR3 is CASSLQGSTEAFF. The CDR3 region has the DNA TGTGCCAGCAGCTTGCAGGGGTCCACTGAAGCTTTCTTT.

This clone occurred once. The germline gene is not matched at one end of the junction; a read error may be the cause. This chain joins TRBV30 and TRBJ2-1; D unclear. The CDR3 extends over 12 amino acids. Per germline, CDR1 GTSNPN and CDR2 SVGIG (reference sequence). In DNA form, the CDR3 reads TGTGCCTGGAGTGTCGATTTCAATGAGCAATTCTTC. Translated, it gives CAWSVDFNEQFF.

V is TRBV5-1 and J is TRBJ2-3; 11 bases line up with TRBD2. Germline trimming cut 0 bases from V and 0 bases from J; bases unmatched to any gene: 3. Germline V lookup: CDR1 SGHRS, CDR2 YFSETQ. The CDR3 loop spans 17 amino acids. Written as DNA, the CDR3 is TGCGCCAGCAGCTTGGCTAGCGGGGGGTTTAGCACAGATACGCAGTATTTT. Amino acid sequence: CASSLASGGFSTDTQYF.

This chain joins TRBV28 and TRBJ1-1; unclear D gene. The germline gives CDR1 MDHEN, CDR2 SYDVKM. The CDR3 totals 15 residues. Trimming took 8 bases from V and 1 from J, leaving 17 bases between them. The CDR3 sequence is CASSLHLAGNTEAFF. DNA for the CDR3: TGTGCCAGCTCACTCCACCTGGCGGGGAACACTGAAGCTTTCTTT.

This clone was counted once. The chain carries TRBV29-1 and TRBJ1-1, with 8 bases fitting TRBD1. The length of the CDR3 is 12 residues. Losses at the gene ends were 6 bases for V and 4 bases for J; bases not matched to a gene: 4. CDR1 and CDR2 from the germline V gene are SQVTM and ANQGSEA. CDR3 nucleotide sequence: TGCAGCGTAAACACAGGGGGCACTGAAGCTTTCTTT. It yields the protein CSVNTGGTEAFF.

The chain has TRBV2 and TRBJ2-7; D gene unclear. The CDR3 spans 11 residues. Trimming stripped 4 bases from V and 7 bases from J, with 8 bases between. Germline V gene sequence: CDR1 SNHLY, CDR2 FYNNEI. The chain's CDR3 is CASSVEREQYF. The CDR3, as DNA: TGTGCCAGCAGTGTGGAGAGGGAGCAGTACTTC.

This clone was seen a handful of times. The V and J genes are TRBV28 and TRBJ1-5; no definite D call. CDR1 is MDHEN, CDR2 SYDVKM, per germline. The CDR3 is made up of 13 amino acids. With 2 bases removed from V and 4 bases from J, the gap between germline ends came to 6 bases. In DNA form, the CDR3 reads TGTGCCAGCAGTTTAGAGCGAAATCAGCCCCAGCATTTT. This translates into CASSLERNQPQHF.

This chain links TRBV9 with TRBJ2-5; TRBD1 matches at 7 bases. With 5 bases clipped from V and 0 bases from J, the junction kept 1 base outside the gene matches. The CDR3 runs 13 residues. Looked up from germline, CDR1 is SGDLS and CDR2 is YYNGEE. CDR3: CASSRGHQETQYF. Here the CDR3 DNA reads TGTGCCAGCAGTAGGGGGCACCAAGAGACCCAGTACTTC. Full variable domain (outside the CDR3, taken from reference TRBV9 and TRBJ2-5): DSGVTQTPKHLITATGQRVTLRCSPRSGDLSVYWYQQSLDQGLQFLIQYYNGEERAKGNILERFSAQQFPDLHSELNLSSLELGDSALYFCASSRGHQETQYFGPGTRLLVL.

This clone was counted once. V and J are TRBV6-4 and TRBJ1-2; D remains ambiguous. V gave up 3 bases and J gave up 2 bases, with 10 bases separating them. CDR1 MRHNA and CDR2 SNTAGT come from the germline V gene. The CDR3 length is 14 residues. The chain's CDR3 is CASSEWEGNYGYTF. DNA for the CDR3: TGTGCCAGCAGTGAGTGGGAGGGCAACTATGGCTACACCTTC.

This sequence joins TRBV6-1 and TRBJ1-2; D is possibly TRBD1 (6 bases). Germline-derived CDR1 and CDR2 are MNHNS and SASEGT. The CDR3 has 15 amino acids. The CDR3: CATSGHGSMGSGYTF. The CDR3 nucleotides read TGTGCGACTTCGGGACACGGGTCTATGGGGAGTGGCTACACCTTC.

The CDR3 reads CATGQSSYNSPLHF. Written as DNA, the CDR3 is TGTGCCACGGGACAGAGCTCCTATAATTCACCCCTCCACTTT. This chain connects TRBV2 to TRBJ1-6; 7 nucleotides align to TRBD1. V trimming: 10 bases; J trimming: 0 bases; junction bases outside the gene matches: 3. In germline, CDR1 is SNHLY, CDR2 FYNNEI. The CDR3 length is 14 residues.

The CDR3 DNA reads as TGTGCCAGCAGTACAGGGGCTGGGGCCAACGTCCTGACTTTC. Translated, it gives CASSTGAGANVLTF. The J gene is TRBJ2-6, the V gene TRBV28; 7 positions match TRBD1. Germline CDR1 is MDHEN and CDR2 is SYDVKM. With 5 bases clipped from V and 2 bases from J, the junction kept 0 bases outside the gene matches. The CDR3 contains 14 residues.

The rearrangement uses TRBV30 and TRBJ1-6; D gene unclear. Per the germline V gene, CDR1 is GTSNPN and CDR2 is SVGIG (reference sequence). With 0 bases removed from V and 7 bases from J, the gap between germline ends came to 13 bases. CDR3 length: 15 residues. CDR3 sequence reads: CAWSVQTHVNSPLHF. The CDR3 nucleotides are TGTGCCTGGAGTGTACAGACCCATGTGAATTCACCCCTCCACTTT.